This T cell receptor beta chain was identified in a study of human T cells and chemical hapten exposure. Study-level information: Alopecia universalis, totalis or areata was present in patients who were mostly female.

The V and J ends lost 0 bases and 8 bases respectively, with 10 bases between them. The CDR3 spans 13 residues. Germline V lookup: CDR1 LNHNV, CDR2 YYDKDF (reference sequence). In its sample, this clonotype was seen a few times. Its antigen remains unknown. TCRdb processed the RACE reads anew with MiXCR; each CDR3 protein has one entry. The sample lists about 70,000 distinct CDR3 sequences, 9.8% seen once, with about 3.1% in the top ten. Points from the study as a whole: While controls formed fewer of them, expanded TCRs formed significantly more large CDR3 similarity clusters. TCRs exceeding 1 in 1000 frequency stayed unchanged with DPC sensitization.

Stated time point: patch test 1, 2 weeks after DPC sensitization. This sample's treatment: therapeutic diphenylcyclopropenone sensitization with weekly scalp DPC. The receptor was isolated from a woman aged 40 to 50 with alopecia areata. Some clones in this sample may be carry-over from other donors' samples. The chain recombines TRBV15 with TRBJ1-2, with D unclear. Sequencing used whole blood, obtained in connection with sensitization to the hapten diphenylcyclopropenone (DPC). DNA for the CDR3: TGTGCCACCAGCAGAGATAGGCACCCAGGCTACACCTTC. It encodes CATSRDRHPGYTF.